These 5 T cell receptor beta chains came from one sample sequenced in a study of blood T cell repertoires in COVID-19. Data came from immunoSEQ multiplex PCR; TCRdb stores just in-frame clones and leaves some out. This table holds approximately 68,000 clones, roughly 80% found once. Sequencing was done on a sample of peripheral blood. The receptors were gathered from a man aged 80 or over with active COVID-19.

This clone was found a few times. The chain couples TRBV9 to TRBJ2-5; 9 bases map to TRBD1. CDR3 length equals 17 residues. V dropped 0 bases and J dropped 5; count of bases not matched to a gene: 11. The germline CDR1 and CDR2 sequences are SGDLS and YYNGEE. The CDR3 protein is CASSVVPTGGGGETQYF. The CDR3 bases are TGTGCCAGCAGCGTAGTTCCCACAGGGGGCGGTGGGGAGACCCAGTACTTC.

The chain uses TRBV5-6 and TRBJ2-2; TRBD1 agrees at 7 bases. The CDR3 has 14 residues. Germline V gene sequence: CDR1 SGHDT, CDR2 YYEEEE. The ends lost 5 bases at V and 6 bases at J; junction bases unmatched: 7. The CDR3 protein is CASSSPDRPGELFF. In nucleotides, the CDR3 is TGTGCCAGCAGTTCCCCGGACAGGCCCGGGGAGCTGTTTTTT. Using reference TRBV5-6 and TRBJ2-2 for the parts outside the CDR3, the full variable domain is DAGVTQSPTHLIKTRGQQVTLRCSPKSGHDTVSWYQQALGQGPQFIFQYYEEEERQRGNFPDRFSGHQFPNYSSELNVNALLLGDSALYLCASSSPDRPGELFFGEGSRLTVL.

The chain couples TRBV27 to TRBJ2-7, with D possibly TRBD2 on 6 matching bases. With 7 bases removed from V and 0 bases from J, the gap between germline ends came to 22 bases. This CDR3 has 17 amino acids. Germline V gene sequence: CDR1 MNHEY, CDR2 SMNVEV (reference sequence). CDR3 in amino acids: CASKKTPIAATSYEQYF. The CDR3 DNA reads as TGTGCCAGCAAAAAAACACCAATAGCGGCAACCTCCTACGAGCAGTACTTC.

The gene calls are TRBV12-2 and TRBJ1-4; TRBD1, the table's D call, lacks a check against the DNA. TRBV12-2 is a pseudogene segment. The CDR3 sequence is 17 residues long. The CDR3 loop is CASRLAIWGTTNEKLFF. In nucleotides, the CDR3 is TGTGCAAGTCGCTTAGCGATATGGGGCACTACTAATGAAAAACTGTTTTTT.

The J gene is TRBJ2-2, the V gene TRBV30; D might be TRBD2 (5 bases). There are 15 residues in the CDR3. V shed 2 bases and J shed 4 bases, with 14 bases lying between them. Germline V gene lookup returns CDR1 GTSNPN and CDR2 SVGIG (reference sequence). As DNA, the CDR3 is TGTGCCTGGAGTCAAGGTCATGGGAGCACCGGGGAGCTGTTTTTT. It specifies CAWSQGHGSTGELFF.